The present entry profiles one T cell receptor (beta chain) with its context. This entry comes from a study of blood T cell repertoires in COVID-19. The V end was cut by 5 bases, the J end by 3 bases, with 16 bases between. The CDR3 covers 15 residues. CDR1 is LNHDA and CDR2 is SQIVND in the germline V gene (reference sequence). Using immunoSEQ multiplex PCR, the repertoire was profiled, and TCRdb retains in-frame clones only, with some absent. This sample has more than 200,000 clones, with more than 75% found just once. The origin of this receptor is an elderly woman with COVID-19, enrolled during active disease. This chain links TRBV19 with TRBJ1-1, with no clear D. Sequencing used peripheral blood. The CDR3 nucleotides are TGTGCCAGTAGTTCCCCCCAAGCGGTTCACACTGAAGCTTTCTTT. Amino acids: CASSSPQAVHTEAFF.